Listed below are T cell receptor beta chains from one sample, sequenced in a study of graft-versus-host responses after intestinal transplantation. Only in-frame clones appear in the TCRdb table, and some are missing; sequencing was by immunoSEQ multiplex PCR. The data contain about 83,000 clones, roughly 89% of them singletons. What these receptors recognize is not known. Specimen: unstimulated CD4+ T cells sorted from spleen or lymph node cells, collected before intestinal transplant. The receptor set was obtained from a human donor who received an intestinal transplant. Each CDR3 is given with its conserved first and last residue. Each record gives: D gene, clone size, J gene, V gene, CDR3 DNA, CDR3 protein. D genes are given only for firm matches. For some rows the clone size is stated as once, few or many, or as a class when expanded; others skip it.

>TRBD2|-|TRBJ2-3|TRBV6-1
TGTGCCAGCAGTCAGCGGGGGATTAACACAGATACGCAGTATTTT
CASSQRGINTDTQYF
>-|-|TRBJ2-3|TRBV5-4
TGTGCCAGCAGCCCCAACCCCACGGGACTTCGCACAGATACGCAGTATTTT
CASSPNPTGLRTDTQYF
>-|-|TRBJ1-1|TRBV6-6
TGTGCCAGCAGTTACTCGTCATTACAGAACACTGAAGCTTTCTTT
CASSYSSLQNTEAFF
>TRBD2|-|TRBJ2-2|TRBV9
TGTGCCAGCAGCGTAGCTCTAGCGGGAGCTTACACCGGGGAGCTGTTTTTT
CASSVALAGAYTGELFF
>TRBD2|once|TRBJ2-3|TRBV6-4
TGTGCCAGCAGTGTAGCTAGCGGGGGAGATACGCAGTATTTT
CASSVASGGDTQYF
>TRBD1|-|TRBJ1-2|TRBV9
TGTGCCAGCAGTAAAGCCATAGGGGGCAGGGAAAATGGGGACTATGGCTACACCTTC
CASSKAIGGRENGDYGYTF
>-|once|TRBJ1-5|TRBV19
TGTGCCAGTAGTATCGGGGAACGGATCAATCAGCCCCAGCATTTT
CASSIGERINQPQHF
>-|-|TRBJ2-5|TRBV9
TGTGCCAGCAGTCGACAAGAAGCCAACCAAGAGACCCAGTACTTC
CASSRQEANQETQYF
>TRBD2|-|TRBJ2-3|TRBV9
TGTGCCAGCAGCGTGGAAGCGGGAGGAGATACGCAGTATTTT
CASSVEAGGDTQYF
>-|-|TRBJ1-2|TRBV5-6
TGTGCCAGCAATCGGGACTCACGAAGCGGCTACACCTTC
CASNRDSRSGYTF
>TRBD2|-|TRBJ2-2|TRBV2
TGTGCCAGCAGGCTAGCGGCTTCCACCGGGGAGCTGTTTTTT
CASRLAASTGELFF
>TRBD1|-|TRBJ1-2|TRBV5-1
TGCGCCAGCAGCGGATCAACAGGGGGCCGCTTCTATGGCTACACCTTC
CASSGSTGGRFYGYTF
>-|-|TRBJ2-7|TRBV6-4
TGTGCCAGCAGTGGCGATAGGGGCAGGGCCTCCTACGAGCAGTACTTC
CASSGDRGRASYEQYF
>TRBD1|-|TRBJ2-3|TRBV5-4
TGTGCCAGCAGCGCAAGACAGGGTGCTGGGACAGATACGCAGTATTTT
CASSARQGAGTDTQYF
>TRBD2|-|TRBJ2-3|TRBV12-5
TGTGCTAGTGGGACTAGCGGGGGTCCCGATACGCAGTATTTT
CASGTSGGPDTQYF
>-|-|TRBJ2-6|TRBV19
TGTGCCAGTAGTAGACAGGACGTCCCTGGGGCCAACGTCCTGACTTTC
CASSRQDVPGANVLTF
>-|-|TRBJ1-1|TRBV29-1
TGCAGTGCTGACAGTAACTTGAACACTGAAGCTTTCTTT
CSADSNLNTEAFF
>TRBD1|-|TRBJ1-2|TRBV28
TGTGCCAGCAGGAGACAGGGGTTAGGCTACACCTTC
CASRRQGLGYTF
>TRBD2|-|TRBJ2-2|TRBV19
TGTGCCAGTAGTCAAGTCCCGGGAGGGGTCGACACCGGGGAGCTGTTTTTT
CASSQVPGGVDTGELFF
>-|-|TRBJ1-1|TRBV28
TGTGCCAGCAGTTCCGTGAACACTGAAGCTTTCTTT
CASSSVNTEAFF
>-|-|TRBJ1-4|TRBV18
TGTGCCAGCTCACCAGTTACAGGGCTGGGGAATGAAAAACTGTTTTTT
CASSPVTGLGNEKLFF
>-|-|TRBJ2-7|TRBV28
TGTGCCAGCAGTTTCGCCAGGGGTAACTACGAGCAGTACTTC
CASSFARGNYEQYF
>-|-|TRBJ2-7|TRBV28
TGTGCCAGCAGTTTCTTAATAGACACGAGAGGGGGCGAGCAGTACTTC
CASSFLIDTRGGEQYF
>TRBD2|-|TRBJ2-3|TRBV14
TGTGCCAGCAGCCAGACCAGCGGGGGTACGCAGTATTTT
CASSQTSGGTQYF
>-|-|TRBJ1-1|TRBV6-5
TGTGCCAGCAGTTCCCTAGACCCGAACACTGAAGCTTTCTTT
CASSSLDPNTEAFF
>TRBD1|-|TRBJ2-2|TRBV5-1
TGCGCCAGCAGACAGGGGGCGCAGAACACCGGGGAGCTGTTTTTT
CASRQGAQNTGELFF
>-|-|TRBJ2-2|TRBV11-1
TGTGCCAGCAGCTTAGCGGTCGAGACCGGGGAGCTGTTTTTT
CASSLAVETGELFF
>-|once|TRBJ2-7|TRBV27
TGTGCCAGCAGTTTATCCCACAGCTACGAGCAGTACTTC
CASSLSHSYEQYF